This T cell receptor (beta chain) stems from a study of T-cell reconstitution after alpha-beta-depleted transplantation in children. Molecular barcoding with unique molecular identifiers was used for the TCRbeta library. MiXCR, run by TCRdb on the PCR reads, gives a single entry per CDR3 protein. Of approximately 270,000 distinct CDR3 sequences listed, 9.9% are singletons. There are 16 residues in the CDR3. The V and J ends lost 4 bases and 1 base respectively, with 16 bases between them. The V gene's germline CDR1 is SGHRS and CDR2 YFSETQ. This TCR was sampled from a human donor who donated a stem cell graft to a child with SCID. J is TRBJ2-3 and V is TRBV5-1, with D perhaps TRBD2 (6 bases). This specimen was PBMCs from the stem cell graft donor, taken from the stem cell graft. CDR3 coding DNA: TGCGCCAGCAGCGGGGGGAATAGCGCCCGCACAGATACGCAGTATTTT. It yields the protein CASSGGNSARTDTQYF.